A selection of T cell receptor beta chains follows, all from one sample in a study of shared clonotypes between healthy human individuals. TCRdb's table, derived via immunoSEQ multiplex PCR, lists solely in-frame clones and lacks some. The profile shows more than 2,000,000 clones, more than 80% of them singletons. Sequences were obtained from naive CD4+ T cells sorted from blood. The source of these receptors is a man in his late teens or twenties in good health. Both conserved end residues are part of each CDR3. A D gene is named only where the DNA matches it firmly.

TRBD1 TRBJ1-2 TRBV30 CAWGTGVNGYTF TGTGCCTGGGGGACAGGGGTAAATGGCTACACCTTC
- TRBJ1-4 TRBV5-5 CASSLGEGTNEKLFF TGTGCCAGCAGCTTGGGGGAGGGAACTAATGAAAAACTGTTTTTT
- TRBJ2-7 TRBV18 CASSPLTLYEQYF TGTGCCAGCTCACCTCTGACATTGTACGAGCAGTACTTC
TRBD1 TRBJ2-2 TRBV28 CASRSSGQRNTGELFF TGTGCCAGCAGGTCCTCGGGACAGAGAAACACCGGGGAGCTGTTTTTT
- TRBJ2-7 TRBV11-3 CASSFTLGGEQYF TGTGCCAGCAGCTTTACCCTGGGGGGCGAGCAGTACTTC
- TRBJ2-7 TRBV2 CASSPLPPRDEQYF TGTGCCAGCAGCCCCCTTCCCCCCCGCGACGAGCAGTACTTC
- TRBJ1-3 TRBV19 CATIRGGSSGNTIYF TGTGCCACGATACGGGGTGGGAGCTCTGGAAACACCATATATTTT
- TRBJ1-4 TRBV6-6 CASSFAASTNEKLFF TGTGCCAGCAGTTTCGCCGCTTCAACTAATGAAAAACTGTTTTTT
- TRBJ2-7 TRBV6-1 CASSEGPQGYEQYF TGTGCCAGCAGTGAGGGACCTCAGGGATACGAGCAGTACTTC
- TRBJ1-2 TRBV30 CAWNMDRANYGYTF TGTGCCTGGAATATGGACCGAGCTAACTATGGCTACACCTTC
TRBD2 TRBJ2-2 TRBV7-3 CASSLRGAGGTGELFF TGTGCCAGCAGCTTAAGGGGTGCGGGGGGCACCGGGGAGCTGTTTTTT
- TRBJ2-3 TRBV10-1 CASSELLAVDTQYF TGCGCCAGCAGTGAGTTACTAGCAGTGGATACGCAGTATTTT
- TRBJ2-7 TRBV6-6 CASSYPGLPYEQYF TGTGCCAGCAGTTACCCGGGACTCCCCTACGAGCAGTACTTC
- TRBJ1-4 TRBV7-2 CASSFGGYNEKLFF TGTGCCAGCAGCTTTGGAGGGTATAATGAAAAACTGTTTTTT
- TRBJ1-5 TRBV28 CASSLLAQPQHF TGTGCCAGCAGTTTATTGGCTCAGCCCCAGCATTTT
- TRBJ2-3 TRBV11-2 CASRGVSTDTQYF TGTGCCAGCAGAGGAGTTAGCACAGATACGCAGTATTTT
- TRBJ1-2 TRBV19 CASSTGQTFNYGYTF TGTGCCAGTAGTACAGGACAGACGTTTAACTATGGCTACACCTTC
- TRBJ1-1 TRBV6-1 CASSVLLFPAFF TGTGCCAGCAGTGTCTTACTCTTCCCAGCTTTCTTT
TRBD1 TRBJ2-3 TRBV15 CATSRDRGTGGGTDTQYF TGTGCCACCAGCAGAGACCGGGGGACAGGGGGTGGCACAGATACGCAGTATTTT
- TRBJ2-3 TRBV5-4 CASSFIDSTDTQYF TGTGCCAGCAGCTTTATCGATAGCACAGATACGCAGTATTTT